This entry features one T cell receptor (beta chain) sequence. Its antigen remains unknown. TCRdb ran MiXCR on the RACE reads and lists one entry per CDR3 protein. The repertoire includes 180,000 or so distinct CDR3 sequences, almost 30% of them detected once, and less than 3% sits in the top ten. Time point indicated: pre-sensitization, week 0. As to treatment: therapeutic diphenylcyclopropenone sensitization with weekly scalp DPC. Alopecia patients between 18 and 70 years old and suitable for DPC were used as donors. Before extraction, the whole blood was not fractionated, and total RNA was taken from it. This record belongs to a study of human T cells and chemical hapten exposure. Germline values: CDR1 SGDLS, CDR2 YYNGEE. This CDR3 is built from 14 residues. V was pared by 0 bases and J by 4 bases, with 10 bases between. General study points: No change in TCRs above 1 in 1000 frequency was produced by DPC sensitization.

Here the sequenced sample was whole blood, taken in connection with sensitization to the hapten diphenylcyclopropenone (DPC). This chain links TRBV9 with TRBJ1-1, with D unclear. The receptor was isolated from a woman aged 25 to 39 with alopecia areata. Some clones in this sample may be carry-over from other donors' samples. This CDR3 is CASSVGTLPTEAFF. The CDR3 DNA is TGTGCCAGCAGCGTAGGGACCCTTCCCACTGAAGCTTTCTTT.